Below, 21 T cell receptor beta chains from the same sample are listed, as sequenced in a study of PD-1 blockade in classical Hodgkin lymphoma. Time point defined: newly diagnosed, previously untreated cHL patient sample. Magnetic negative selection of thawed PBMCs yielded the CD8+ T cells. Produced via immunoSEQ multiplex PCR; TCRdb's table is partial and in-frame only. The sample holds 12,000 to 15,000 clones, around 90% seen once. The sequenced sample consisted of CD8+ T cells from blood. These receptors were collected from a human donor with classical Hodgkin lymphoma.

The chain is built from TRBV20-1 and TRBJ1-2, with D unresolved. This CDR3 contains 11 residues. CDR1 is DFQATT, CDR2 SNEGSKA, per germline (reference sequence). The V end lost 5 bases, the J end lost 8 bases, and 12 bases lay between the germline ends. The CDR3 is CSAQERIGYTF. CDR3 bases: TGCAGTGCTCAGGAACGGATCGGCTACACCTTC.

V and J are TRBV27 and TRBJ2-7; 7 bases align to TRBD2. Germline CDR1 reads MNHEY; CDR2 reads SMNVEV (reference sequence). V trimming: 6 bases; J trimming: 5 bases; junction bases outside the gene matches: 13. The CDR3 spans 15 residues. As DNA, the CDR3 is TGTGCCAGCAGCCCCCGACTAGCCCCGTCGAACGAGCAGTACTTC. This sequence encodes CASSPRLAPSNEQYF.

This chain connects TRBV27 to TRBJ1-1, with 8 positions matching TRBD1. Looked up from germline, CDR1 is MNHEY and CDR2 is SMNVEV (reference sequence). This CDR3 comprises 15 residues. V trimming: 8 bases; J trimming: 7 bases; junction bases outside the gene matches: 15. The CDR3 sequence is CASLTLSGGFDEAFF. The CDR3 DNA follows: TGTGCCAGCCTGACCCTCTCAGGGGGCTTTGATGAAGCTTTCTTT.

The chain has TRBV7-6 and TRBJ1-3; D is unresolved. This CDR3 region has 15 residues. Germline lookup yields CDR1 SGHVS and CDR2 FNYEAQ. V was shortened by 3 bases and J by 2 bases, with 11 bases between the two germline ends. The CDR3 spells CASSFKDLPGNTIYF. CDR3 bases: TGTGCCAGCAGCTTCAAGGACCTCCCTGGAAACACCATATATTTT.

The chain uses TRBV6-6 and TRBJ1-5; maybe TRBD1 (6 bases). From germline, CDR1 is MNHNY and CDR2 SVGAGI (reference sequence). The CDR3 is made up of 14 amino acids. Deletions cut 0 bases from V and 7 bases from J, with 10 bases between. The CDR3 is CASSYSETGQPQHF. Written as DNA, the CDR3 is TGTGCCAGCAGTTACTCGGAGACAGGCCAGCCCCAGCATTTT.

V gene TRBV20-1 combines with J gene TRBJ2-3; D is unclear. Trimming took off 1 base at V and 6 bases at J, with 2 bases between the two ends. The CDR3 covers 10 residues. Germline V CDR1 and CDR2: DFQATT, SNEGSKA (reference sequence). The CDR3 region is CSARVDTQYF. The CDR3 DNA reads TGCAGTGCTAGAGTTGATACGCAGTATTTT.

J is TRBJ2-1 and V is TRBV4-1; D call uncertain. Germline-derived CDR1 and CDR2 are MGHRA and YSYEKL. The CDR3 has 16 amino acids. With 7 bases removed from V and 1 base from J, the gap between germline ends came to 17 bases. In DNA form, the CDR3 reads TGCGCCAGCACCCCATGGAAGGACGGTTCCTACAATGAGCAGTTCTTC. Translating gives CASTPWKDGSYNEQFF.

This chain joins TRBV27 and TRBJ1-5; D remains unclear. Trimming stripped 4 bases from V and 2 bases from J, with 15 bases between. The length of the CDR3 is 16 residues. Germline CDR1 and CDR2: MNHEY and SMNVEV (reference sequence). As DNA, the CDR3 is TGTGCCAGCAGTTCCGGACCCGGGTCAGGCAATCAGCCCCAGCATTTT. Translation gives CASSSGPGSGNQPQHF.

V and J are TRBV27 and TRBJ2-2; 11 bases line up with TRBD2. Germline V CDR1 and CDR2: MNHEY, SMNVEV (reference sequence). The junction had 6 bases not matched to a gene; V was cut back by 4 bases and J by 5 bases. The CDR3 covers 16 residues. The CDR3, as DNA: TGTGCCAGCAGTTCCCGACTAGCGGGAACGACCGGGGAGCTGTTTTTT. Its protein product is CASSSRLAGTTGELFF.

CDR3 region: CASSLAPMMAQYF. CDR3 coding DNA: TGTGCCAGCAGTTTAGCCCCAATGATGGCCCAGTACTTC. The rearrangement uses TRBV27 and TRBJ2-5; no clear D. Germline V gene sequence: CDR1 MNHEY, CDR2 SMNVEV (reference sequence). This CDR3 comprises 13 residues. The V end was cut by 2 bases, the J end by 9 bases, with 13 bases between.

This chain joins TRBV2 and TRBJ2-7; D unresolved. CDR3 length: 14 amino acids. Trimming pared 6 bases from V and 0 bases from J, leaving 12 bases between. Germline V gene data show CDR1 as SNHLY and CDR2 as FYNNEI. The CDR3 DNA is TGTGCCAGCAGACAACTGGAGAGCTCCTACGAGCAGTACGTC. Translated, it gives CASRQLESSYEQYV.

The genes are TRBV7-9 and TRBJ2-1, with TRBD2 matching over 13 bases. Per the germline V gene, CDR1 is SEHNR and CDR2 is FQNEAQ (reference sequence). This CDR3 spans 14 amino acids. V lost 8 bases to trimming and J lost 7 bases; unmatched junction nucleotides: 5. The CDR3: CASGLAGEGNEQFF. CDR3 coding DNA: TGTGCCAGCGGACTAGCGGGAGAGGGTAATGAGCAGTTCTTC.

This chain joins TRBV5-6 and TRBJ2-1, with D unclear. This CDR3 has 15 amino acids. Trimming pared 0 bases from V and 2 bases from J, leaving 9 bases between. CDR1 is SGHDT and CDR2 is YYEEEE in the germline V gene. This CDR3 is CASSLVGSTYNEQFF. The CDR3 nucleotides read TGTGCCAGCAGCTTGGTCGGTTCAACCTACAATGAGCAGTTCTTC.

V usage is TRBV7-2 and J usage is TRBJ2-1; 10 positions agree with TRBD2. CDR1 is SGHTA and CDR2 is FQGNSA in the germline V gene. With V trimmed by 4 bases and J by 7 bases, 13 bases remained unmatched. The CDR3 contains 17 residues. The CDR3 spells CASSSLSGRAGGNEQFF. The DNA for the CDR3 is TGTGCCAGCAGCTCCCTAAGCGGGAGGGCGGGGGGAAATGAGCAGTTCTTC.

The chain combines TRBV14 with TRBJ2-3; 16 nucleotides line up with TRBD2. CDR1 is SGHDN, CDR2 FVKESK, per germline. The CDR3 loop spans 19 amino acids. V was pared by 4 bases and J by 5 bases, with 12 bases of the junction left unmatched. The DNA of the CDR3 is TGTGCCAGCAGCCCTGACCCCGGGACTAGCGGGAGGGCCTTAGATACGCAGTATTTT. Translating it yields CASSPDPGTSGRALDTQYF.

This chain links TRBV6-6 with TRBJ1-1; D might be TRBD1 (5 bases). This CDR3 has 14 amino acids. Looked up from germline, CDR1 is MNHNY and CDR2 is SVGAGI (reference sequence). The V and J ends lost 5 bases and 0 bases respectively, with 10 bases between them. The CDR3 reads CASSALTVNTEAFF. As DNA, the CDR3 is TGTGCCAGCAGTGCATTGACAGTGAACACTGAAGCTTTCTTT.

CDR3 DNA: TGTGCCAGCAGCCTTACGGGGTTTGGGGAGGCGTTAGATACGCAGTATTTT. Translation: CASSLTGFGEALDTQYF. This chain connects TRBV4-2 to TRBJ2-3, with D possibly being TRBD2 (6 bases). V dropped 4 bases and J dropped 5 bases, with 22 bases sitting between them. The germline gives CDR1 LGHNA, CDR2 YNFKEQ. CDR3 length: 17 amino acids.

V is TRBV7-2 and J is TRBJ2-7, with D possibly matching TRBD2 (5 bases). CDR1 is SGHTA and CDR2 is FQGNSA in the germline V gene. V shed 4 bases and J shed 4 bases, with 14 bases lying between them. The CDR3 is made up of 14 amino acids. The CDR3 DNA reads TGTGCCAGCAGCTGGGGTAGTAGCGAATACGAGCAGTACTTC. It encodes CASSWGSSEYEQYF.

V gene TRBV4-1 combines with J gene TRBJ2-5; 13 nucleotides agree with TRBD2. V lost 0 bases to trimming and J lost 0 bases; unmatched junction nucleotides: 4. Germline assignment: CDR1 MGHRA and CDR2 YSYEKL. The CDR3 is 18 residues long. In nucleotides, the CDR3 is TGCGCCAGCAGCCAAGATCGGACTAGCGGGGGTAACCAAGAGACCCAGTACTTC. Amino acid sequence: CASSQDRTSGGNQETQYF.

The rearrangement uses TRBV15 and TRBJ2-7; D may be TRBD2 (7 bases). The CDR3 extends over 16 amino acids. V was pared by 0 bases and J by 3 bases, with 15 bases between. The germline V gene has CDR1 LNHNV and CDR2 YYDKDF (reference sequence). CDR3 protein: CATSRDEGEGLYEQYF. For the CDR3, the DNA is TGTGCCACCAGCAGAGATGAGGGGGAGGGCCTCTACGAGCAGTACTTC.

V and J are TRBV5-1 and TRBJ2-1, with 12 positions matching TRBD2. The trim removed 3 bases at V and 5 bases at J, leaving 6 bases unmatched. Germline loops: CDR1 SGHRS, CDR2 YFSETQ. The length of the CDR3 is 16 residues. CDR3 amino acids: CASSWRLAGEDNEQFF. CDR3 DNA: TGCGCCAGCAGCTGGAGACTAGCGGGAGAAGACAATGAGCAGTTCTTC.